This TCR beta chain was obtained from a study of blood T cells in healthy people across ages. The CDR3 has 15 amino acids. Per germline, CDR1 DFQATT and CDR2 SNEGSKA (reference sequence). On this clonotype: Antigen specificity is unknown.

A sample-barcoded 5' primer and a J-beta primer mix were used in a second PCR of about 7 to 11 cycles. MiXCR, applied by TCRdb to the 5' RACE reads, yields one record per CDR3 protein. The table includes hundreds of thousands of distinct CDR3 sequences, 20% to 30% detected once. Study-level findings and limits: Measured against age, TCR beta diversity per million T cells decreased in a roughly linear manner.

They isolated at least 6.5 million PBMCs from each sample. This same sample was also taken into another study, of T cells of mothers and their children.

The sample taken for sequencing was blood. The genes are TRBV20-1 and TRBJ2-5; 11 bases line up with TRBD2. The J call may be mistaken, given a closer DNA end match to TRBJ2-7. This receptor was identified in a boy under 18 in good health. The CDR3 loop reads CSAKTGLAGLYEQYF. DNA for the CDR3: TGCAGTGCTAAAACCGGACTAGCGGGCCTCTACGAGCAGTACTTC.